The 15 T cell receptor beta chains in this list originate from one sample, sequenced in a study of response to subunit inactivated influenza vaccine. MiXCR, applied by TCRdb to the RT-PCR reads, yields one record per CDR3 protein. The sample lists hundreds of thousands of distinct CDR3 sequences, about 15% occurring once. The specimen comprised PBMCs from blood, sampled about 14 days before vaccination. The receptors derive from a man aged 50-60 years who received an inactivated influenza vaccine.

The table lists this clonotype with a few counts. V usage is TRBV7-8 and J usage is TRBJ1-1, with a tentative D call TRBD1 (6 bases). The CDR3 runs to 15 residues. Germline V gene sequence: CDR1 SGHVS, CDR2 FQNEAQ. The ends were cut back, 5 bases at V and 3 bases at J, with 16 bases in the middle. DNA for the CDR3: TGTGCCAGCAGCAAGCAGGGGAGGGGTTACACTGAAGCTTTCTTT. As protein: CASSKQGRGYTEAFF.

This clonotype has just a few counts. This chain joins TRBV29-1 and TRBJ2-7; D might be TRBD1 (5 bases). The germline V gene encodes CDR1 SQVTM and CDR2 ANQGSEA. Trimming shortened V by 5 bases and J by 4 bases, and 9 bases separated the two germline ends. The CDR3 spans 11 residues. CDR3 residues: CSVWTLYEQYF. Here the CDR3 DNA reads TGCAGCGTTTGGACACTGTACGAGCAGTACTTC.

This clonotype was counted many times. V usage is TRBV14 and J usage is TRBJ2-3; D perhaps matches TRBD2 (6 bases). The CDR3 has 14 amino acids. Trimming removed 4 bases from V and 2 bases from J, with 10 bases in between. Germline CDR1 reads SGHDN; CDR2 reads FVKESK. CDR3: CASSPRGDTDTQYF. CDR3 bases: TGTGCCAGCAGCCCCCGCGGGGACACAGATACGCAGTATTTT.

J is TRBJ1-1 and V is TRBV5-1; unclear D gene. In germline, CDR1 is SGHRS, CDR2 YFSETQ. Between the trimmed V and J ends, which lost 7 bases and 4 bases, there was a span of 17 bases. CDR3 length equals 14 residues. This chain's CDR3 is CASLLAVGSTEAFF. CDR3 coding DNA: TGCGCCAGCCTACTCGCGGTTGGCAGCACTGAAGCTTTCTTT.

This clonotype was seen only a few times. CDR3 sequence reads: CASGTTGTTYNEQFF. The CDR3 DNA sequence: TGTGCCAGCGGGACGACTGGGACTACCTACAATGAGCAGTTCTTC. The chain combines TRBV12-3 or TRBV12-4 with TRBJ2-1; 7 bases match TRBD2. V shed 8 bases and J 2 bases; nucleotides not matched to a gene: 9. This CDR3 spans 15 amino acids.

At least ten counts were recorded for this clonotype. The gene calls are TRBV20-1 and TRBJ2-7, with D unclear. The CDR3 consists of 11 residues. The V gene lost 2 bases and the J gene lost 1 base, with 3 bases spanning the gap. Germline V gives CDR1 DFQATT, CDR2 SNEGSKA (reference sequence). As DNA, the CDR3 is TGCAGTGCTAGACAATCCTACGAGCAGTACTTC. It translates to CSARQSYEQYF.

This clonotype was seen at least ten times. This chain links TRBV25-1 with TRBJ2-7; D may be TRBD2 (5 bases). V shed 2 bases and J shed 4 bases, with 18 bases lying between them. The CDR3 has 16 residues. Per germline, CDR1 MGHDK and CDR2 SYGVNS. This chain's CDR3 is CASSEIGRGAAYEQYF. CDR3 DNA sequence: TGTGCCAGCAGTGAAATTGGCCGAGGAGCGGCTTACGAGCAGTACTTC.

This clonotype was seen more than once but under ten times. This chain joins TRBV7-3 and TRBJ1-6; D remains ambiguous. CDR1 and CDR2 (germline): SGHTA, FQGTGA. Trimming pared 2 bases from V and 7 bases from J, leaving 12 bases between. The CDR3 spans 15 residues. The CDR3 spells CASSLGSLGNSPLHF. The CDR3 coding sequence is TGTGCCAGCAGCTTAGGGAGCCTCGGGAATTCACCCCTCCACTTT.

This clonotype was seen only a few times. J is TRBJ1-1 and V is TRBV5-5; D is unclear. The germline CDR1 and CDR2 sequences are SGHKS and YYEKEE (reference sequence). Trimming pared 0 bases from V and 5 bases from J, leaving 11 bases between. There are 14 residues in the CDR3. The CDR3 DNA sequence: TGTGCCAGCAGCTTGGAGGTGGGGTGGACTGAAGCTTTCTTT. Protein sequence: CASSLEVGWTEAFF.

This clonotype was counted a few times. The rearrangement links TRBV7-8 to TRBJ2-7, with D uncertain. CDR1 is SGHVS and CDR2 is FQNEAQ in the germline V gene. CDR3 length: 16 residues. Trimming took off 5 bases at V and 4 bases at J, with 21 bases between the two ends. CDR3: CASSPSRLTPQYEQYF. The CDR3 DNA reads TGTGCCAGCAGCCCGAGTCGTCTCACTCCCCAATACGAGCAGTACTTC.

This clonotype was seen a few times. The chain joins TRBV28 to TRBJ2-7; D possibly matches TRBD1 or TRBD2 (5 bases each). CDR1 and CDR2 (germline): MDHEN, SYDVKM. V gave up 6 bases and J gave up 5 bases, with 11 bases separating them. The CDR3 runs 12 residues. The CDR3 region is CASRSLGDEQYF. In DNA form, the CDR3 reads TGTGCCAGCAGATCCCTGGGGGACGAGCAGTACTTC.

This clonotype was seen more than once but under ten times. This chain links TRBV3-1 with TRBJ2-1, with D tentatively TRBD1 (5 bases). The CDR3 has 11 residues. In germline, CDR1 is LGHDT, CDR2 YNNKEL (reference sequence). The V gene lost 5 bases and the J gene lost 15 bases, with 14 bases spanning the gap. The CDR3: CASSSLVGLFF. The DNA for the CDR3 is TGTGCCAGCAGCTCCTTGGTGGGGCTGTTCTTC.

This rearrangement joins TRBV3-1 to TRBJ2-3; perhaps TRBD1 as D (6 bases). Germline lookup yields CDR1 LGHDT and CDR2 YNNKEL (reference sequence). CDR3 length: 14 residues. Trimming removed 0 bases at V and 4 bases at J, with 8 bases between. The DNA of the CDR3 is TGTGCCAGCAGCCAAGATGGACAGCCAGATACGCAGTATTTT. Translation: CASSQDGQPDTQYF.

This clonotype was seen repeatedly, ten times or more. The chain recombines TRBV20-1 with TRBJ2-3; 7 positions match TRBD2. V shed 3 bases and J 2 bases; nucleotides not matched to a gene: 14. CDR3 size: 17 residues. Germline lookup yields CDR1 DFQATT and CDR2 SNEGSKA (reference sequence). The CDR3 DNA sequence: TGCAGTGCTAGTCCGCTAGCGGATAGGGCCCTCACAGATACGCAGTATTTT. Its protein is CSASPLADRALTDTQYF.

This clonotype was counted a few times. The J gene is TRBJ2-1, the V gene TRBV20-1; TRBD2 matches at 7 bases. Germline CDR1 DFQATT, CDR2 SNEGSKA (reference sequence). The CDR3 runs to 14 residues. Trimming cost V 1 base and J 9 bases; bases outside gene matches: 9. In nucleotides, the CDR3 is TGCAGTGCTAGAGGCCCCACAGCGGGACCTGAGCAGTTCTTC. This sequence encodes CSARGPTAGPEQFF.